The 19 T cell receptor beta chains reported below all come from one sample, sequenced in a study of Ad26.COV2.S vaccination and SARS-CoV-2 variants. Generated by immunoSEQ multiplex PCR, the TCRdb table keeps only in-frame clones and is missing some. The sample has roughly 270,000 clones, around 87% seen once. Documented treatment: some 19 received Ad26.COV2.S at low or high dose, single or two shots; about 5 received placebo; per-sample allocation not given. Sampling occurred on day 63 after the first vaccine or placebo injection. The sample was peripheral blood, taken in a trial of Ad26.COV2.S vaccine versus placebo. The receptors were gathered from a person aged 18-60 years who received the Ad26.COV2.S COVID-19 vaccine or a placebo.

The chain links TRBV5-1 to TRBJ2-1; TRBD2 matches 9 bases. The length of the CDR3 is 16 residues. V lost 3 bases, J lost 7 bases, and 11 bases stayed unmatched. In germline, CDR1 is SGHRS, CDR2 YFSETQ. The CDR3: CASSSIGGRGGNEQFF. CDR3 in DNA: TGCGCCAGCAGCTCCATAGGCGGGAGGGGAGGTAATGAGCAGTTCTTC.

This sequence joins TRBV2 and TRBJ1-2; a weak D match, TRBD1 (6 bases). Between the trimmed V and J ends, which lost 10 bases and 2 bases, there was a span of 17 bases. Germline V gene sequence: CDR1 SNHLY, CDR2 FYNNEI. The CDR3 spans 14 residues. CDR3 sequence reads: CATSRNRDNYGYTF. CDR3 DNA: TGTGCCACCTCCCGGAACAGGGACAACTATGGCTACACCTTC.

The V gene is TRBV28, the J gene TRBJ2-3; D may match TRBD1 or TRBD2 (5 bases each). V gave up 8 bases and J gave up 9 bases, with 12 bases separating them. Germline V gives CDR1 MDHEN, CDR2 SYDVKM. The CDR3 is 11 amino acids. For the CDR3, the DNA is TGTGCCAGCGGCGTCGAGGGGACGCAGTATTTT. Translating it yields CASGVEGTQYF.

The V and J genes are TRBV11-1 and TRBJ2-7; either TRBD1 or TRBD2 may fit D (7 bases each). CDR1 and CDR2 from the germline V gene are SGHAT and FQDESV (reference sequence). The CDR3 extends over 16 amino acids. V was clipped by 7 bases and J by 1 base, with 20 bases between them. The CDR3 spells CASTPRGAGGSYEQYF. The CDR3 nucleotides are TGTGCCAGCACCCCTCGGGGGGCAGGGGGGTCCTACGAGCAGTACTTC.

V gene TRBV5-1 combines with J gene TRBJ1-1; weak D call: TRBD1 (6 bases). The germline V gene encodes CDR1 SGHRS and CDR2 YFSETQ. This CDR3 contains 14 residues. With 5 bases removed from V and 0 bases from J, the gap between germline ends came to 11 bases. Here the CDR3 reads CASSRTALNTEAFF. DNA for the CDR3: TGCGCCAGCAGTCGGACAGCCCTGAACACTGAAGCTTTCTTT.

This chain uses TRBV18 with TRBJ2-2; D is perhaps TRBD2 (5 bases). The V end was cut by 0 bases, the J end by 0 bases, with 11 bases between. Germline V lookup: CDR1 KGHSH, CDR2 LQKENI. This CDR3 comprises 17 residues. In DNA, the CDR3 is TGTGCCAGCTCACCACCGGCAGGACTGGCGAACACCGGGGAGCTGTTTTTT. This gives the protein CASSPPAGLANTGELFF.

The chain joins TRBV6-4 to TRBJ2-3, with unresolved D. The germline gives CDR1 MRHNA, CDR2 SNTAGT. The CDR3 totals 15 residues. Between the trimmed V and J ends, which lost 0 bases and 4 bases, there was a span of 11 bases. The CDR3 sequence: CASSDSRLPPDTQYF. CDR3 nucleotides: TGTGCCAGCAGTGACTCAAGGCTCCCGCCAGATACGCAGTATTTT.

The chain carries TRBV30 and TRBJ2-7; 7 nucleotides match TRBD2. Trimming took 3 bases from V and 2 from J; bases not matched to a gene: 7. This CDR3 is 14 amino acids long. The germline V gene has CDR1 GTSNPN and CDR2 SVGIG (reference sequence). The CDR3 DNA reads TGTGCCTGGAGCCGCGGGGGAACAGCCTACGAGCAGTACTTC. It codes for CAWSRGGTAYEQYF.

The V gene is TRBV2, the J gene TRBJ1-2, with 7 bases aligning to TRBD1. After removal of 1 base from V and 5 bases from J, the junction contained 13 bases not matched to a gene. Germline V gene data show CDR1 as SNHLY and CDR2 as FYNNEI. The CDR3 has 17 residues. The CDR3 is CASSEGGTVFDNYGYTF. The CDR3 DNA reads as TGTGCCAGCAGTGAAGGGGGGACAGTCTTCGATAATTATGGCTACACCTTC.

The chain recombines TRBV3-1 (or the pseudogene TRBV3-2) with TRBJ1-5; D not resolved. The CDR3 covers 16 residues. From germline, CDR1 is LGHDT and CDR2 YNNKEL (reference sequence). Trimming left V 0 bases short and J 7 bases short, with 16 bases between. As DNA, the CDR3 is TGTGCCAGCAGCCAAGATCCTCCGGGGTCGGAGCAGCCCCAGCATTTT. Translating it yields CASSQDPPGSEQPQHF.

The chain combines TRBV6-6 with TRBJ1-1, with D unresolved. The CDR3 covers 13 residues. Looked up from germline, CDR1 is MNHNY and CDR2 is SVGAGI (reference sequence). Trimming stripped 4 bases from V and 1 base from J, with 7 bases between. CDR3 in amino acids: CASSSPQNTEAFF. CDR3 coding DNA: TGTGCCAGCAGTTCCCCTCAGAACACTGAAGCTTTCTTT.

The gene calls are TRBV7-9 and TRBJ1-2, with D perhaps TRBD1 (6 bases). Trimming pared 1 base from V and 1 base from J, leaving 10 bases between. CDR3 length: 15 residues. The germline V gene has CDR1 SEHNR and CDR2 FQNEAQ (reference sequence). CDR3 nucleotide sequence: TGTGCCAGCAGCTTAGGCACAGGGAATAACTATGGCTACACCTTC. Its translation: CASSLGTGNNYGYTF.

The chain is built from TRBV30 and TRBJ2-3; no clear D. The CDR3 has 11 residues. Germline CDR1 GTSNPN, CDR2 SVGIG (reference sequence). The ends were cut back, 0 bases at V and 6 bases at J, with 4 bases in the middle. The CDR3 nucleotides read TGTGCCTGGAGTGTCTTCGATACGCAGTATTTT. Protein sequence: CAWSVFDTQYF. Supplemented by reference TRBV30 and TRBJ2-3, the full variable domain reads SQTIHQWPATLVQPVGSPLSLECTVEGTSNPNLYWYRQAAGRGLQLLFYSVGIGQISSEVPQNLSASRPQDRQFILSSKKLLLSDSGFYLCAWSVFDTQYFGPGTRLTVL.

The genes are TRBV19 and TRBJ1-6; 8 nucleotides align to TRBD1. V was clipped by 5 bases and J by 10 bases; unmatched bases: 7. Germline V lookup: CDR1 LNHDA, CDR2 SQIVND (reference sequence). There are 14 residues in the CDR3. For the CDR3, the DNA is TGTGCCAGTAGTTTTCGGACAGGGAACTCACCCCTCCACTTT. Translation: CASSFRTGNSPLHF. The full variable domain, rest sourced from reference TRBV19 and TRBJ1-6, is DGGITQSPKYLFRKEGQNVTLSCEQNLNHDAMYWYRQDPGQGLRLIYYSQIVNDFQKGDIAEGYSVSREKKESFPLTVTSAQKNPTAFYLCASSFRTGNSPLHFGNGTRLTVT.

The CDR3, as DNA: TGTGCCAGTAGTATCAGGGACAGGGAACACGAGCAGTACTTC. It codes for CASSIRDREHEQYF. The J gene is TRBJ2-7, the V gene TRBV19; 9 positions match TRBD1. This CDR3 has 14 residues. J gave up 5 bases and V 3 bases, and 5 bases lay outside the gene matches. The V gene's germline CDR1 is LNHDA and CDR2 SQIVND (reference sequence).

The genes are TRBV30 and TRBJ2-7; no firm D call. V was trimmed by 1 base and J by 4 bases, leaving 14 bases between them. Germline V gives CDR1 GTSNPN, CDR2 SVGIG (reference sequence). The CDR3 runs to 14 residues. CDR3 nucleotides: TGTGCCTGGAGTGGTAGTTTGGCCAGTTACGAGCAGTACTTC. Translation: CAWSGSLASYEQYF.

This clone was counted a single time. The V call is TRBV15, the J call TRBJ1-2; D remains ambiguous. The germline V gene encodes CDR1 LNHNV and CDR2 YYDKDF (reference sequence). The CDR3 has 15 residues. The germline V and J ends were trimmed by 0 bases and 2 bases, with 10 bases remaining between them. The CDR3 loop reads CATSRDGYPNYGYTF. The CDR3 nucleotides are TGTGCCACCAGCAGAGATGGCTACCCGAACTATGGCTACACCTTC.

This clone was found a few times. The V call is TRBV3-1 (or the pseudogene TRBV3-2), the J call TRBJ2-4; D unclear. V dropped 0 bases and J dropped 0 bases, with 15 bases sitting between them. Germline-derived CDR1 and CDR2 are LGHDT and YNNKEL (reference sequence). The CDR3 loop spans 18 amino acids. The CDR3 here is CASSQEGKPSRAKNIQYF. The CDR3, as DNA: TGTGCCAGCAGCCAAGAGGGTAAGCCCTCAAGAGCCAAAAACATTCAGTACTTC.

The chain joins TRBV27 to TRBJ1-3, with TRBD1 matching 9 bases. V gave up 4 bases and J gave up 3 bases; unmatched junction bases: 4. CDR3 length equals 15 residues. CDR1 is MNHEY and CDR2 is SMNVEV in the germline V gene (reference sequence). This CDR3 is CASSSGTGSGNTIYF. CDR3 coding DNA: TGTGCCAGCAGTTCCGGGACAGGGAGTGGAAACACCATATATTTT.